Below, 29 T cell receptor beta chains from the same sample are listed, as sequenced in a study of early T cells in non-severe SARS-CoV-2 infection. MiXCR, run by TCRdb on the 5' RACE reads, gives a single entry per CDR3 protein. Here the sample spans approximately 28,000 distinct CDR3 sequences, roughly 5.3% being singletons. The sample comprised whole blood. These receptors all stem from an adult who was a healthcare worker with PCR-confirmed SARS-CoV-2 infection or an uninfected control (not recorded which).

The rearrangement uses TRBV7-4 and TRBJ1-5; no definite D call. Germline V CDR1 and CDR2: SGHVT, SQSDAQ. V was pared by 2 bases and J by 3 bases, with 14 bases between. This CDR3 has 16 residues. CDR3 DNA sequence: TGTGCCAGCAGCTTATATTTCACTGCCTTCAATCAGCCCCAGCATTTT. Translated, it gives CASSLYFTAFNQPQHF.

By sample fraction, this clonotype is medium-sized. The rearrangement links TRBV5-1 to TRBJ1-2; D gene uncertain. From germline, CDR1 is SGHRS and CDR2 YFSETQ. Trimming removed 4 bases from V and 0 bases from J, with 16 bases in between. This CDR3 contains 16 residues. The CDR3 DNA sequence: TGCGCCAGCAGCCATTGGGGTCGTGGGGCTAACTATGGCTACACCTTC. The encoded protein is CASSHWGRGANYGYTF.

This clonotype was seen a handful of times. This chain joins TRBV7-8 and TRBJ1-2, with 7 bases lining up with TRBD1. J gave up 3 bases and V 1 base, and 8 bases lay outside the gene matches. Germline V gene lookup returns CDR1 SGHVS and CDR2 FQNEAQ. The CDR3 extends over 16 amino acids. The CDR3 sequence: CASSLGLGQDHYGYTF. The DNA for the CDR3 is TGTGCCAGCAGCTTAGGCCTTGGACAGGACCACTATGGCTACACCTTC.

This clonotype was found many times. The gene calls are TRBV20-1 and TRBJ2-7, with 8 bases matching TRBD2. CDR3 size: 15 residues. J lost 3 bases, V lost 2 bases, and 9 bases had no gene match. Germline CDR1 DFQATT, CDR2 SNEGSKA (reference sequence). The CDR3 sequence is CSARPTGTSLYEQYF. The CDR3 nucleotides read TGCAGTGCTAGACCTACCGGGACTAGTCTCTACGAGCAGTACTTC.

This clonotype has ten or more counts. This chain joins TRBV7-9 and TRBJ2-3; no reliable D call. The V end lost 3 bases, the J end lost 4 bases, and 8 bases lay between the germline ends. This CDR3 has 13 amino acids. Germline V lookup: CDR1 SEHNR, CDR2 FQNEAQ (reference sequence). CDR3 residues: CASSLTRSDTQYF. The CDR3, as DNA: TGTGCCAGCAGCTTGACCCGGTCAGATACGCAGTATTTT.

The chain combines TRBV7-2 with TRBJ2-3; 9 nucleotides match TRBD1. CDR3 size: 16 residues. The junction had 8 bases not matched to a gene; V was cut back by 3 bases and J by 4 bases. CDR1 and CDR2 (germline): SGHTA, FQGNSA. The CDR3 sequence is CASSLGTGYLADTQYF. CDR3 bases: TGTGCCAGCAGCTTGGGGACAGGGTATTTGGCAGATACGCAGTATTTT. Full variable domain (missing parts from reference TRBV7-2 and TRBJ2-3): GAGVSQSPSNKVTEKGKDVELRCDPISGHTALYWYRQSLGQGLEFLIYFQGNSAPDKSGLPSDRFSAERTGGSVSTLTIQRTQQEDSAVYLCASSLGTGYLADTQYFGPGTRLTVL.

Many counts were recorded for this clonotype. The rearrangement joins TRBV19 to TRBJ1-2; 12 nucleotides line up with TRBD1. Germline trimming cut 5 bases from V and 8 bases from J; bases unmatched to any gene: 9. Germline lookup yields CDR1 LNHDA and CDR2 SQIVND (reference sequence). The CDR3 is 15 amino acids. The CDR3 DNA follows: TGTGCCAGTAGTCCCCCGGGACAGGGGGCAAAGGGCTACACCTTC. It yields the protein CASSPPGQGAKGYTF.

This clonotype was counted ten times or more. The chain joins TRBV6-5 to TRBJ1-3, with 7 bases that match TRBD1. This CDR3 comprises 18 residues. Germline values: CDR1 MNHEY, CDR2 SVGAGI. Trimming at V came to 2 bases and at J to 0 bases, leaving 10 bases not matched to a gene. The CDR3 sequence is CASSYVNPGQSSGNTIYF. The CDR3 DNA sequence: TGTGCCAGCAGTTACGTAAACCCGGGACAGAGCTCTGGAAACACCATATATTTT.

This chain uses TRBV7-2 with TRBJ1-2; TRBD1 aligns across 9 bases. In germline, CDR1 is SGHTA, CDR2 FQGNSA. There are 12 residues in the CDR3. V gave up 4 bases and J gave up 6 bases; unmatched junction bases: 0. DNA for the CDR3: TGTGCCAGCAGCTGGACAGGGGATGGCTACACCTTC. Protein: CASSWTGDGYTF.

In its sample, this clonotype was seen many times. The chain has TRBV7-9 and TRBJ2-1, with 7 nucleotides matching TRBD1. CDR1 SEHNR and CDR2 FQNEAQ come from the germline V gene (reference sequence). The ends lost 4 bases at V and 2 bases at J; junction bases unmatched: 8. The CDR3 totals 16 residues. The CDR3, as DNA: TGTGCCAGCAGCTCGACAGGGCGGTCCACCTACAATGAGCAGTTCTTC. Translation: CASSSTGRSTYNEQFF.

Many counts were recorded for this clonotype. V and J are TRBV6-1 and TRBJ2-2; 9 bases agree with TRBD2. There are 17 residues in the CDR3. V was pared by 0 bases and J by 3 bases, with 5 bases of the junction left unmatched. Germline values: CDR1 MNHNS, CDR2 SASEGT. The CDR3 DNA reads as TGTGCCAGCAGTGAAGCTAGGGTAGCGGGGGACACCGGGGAGCTGTTTTTT. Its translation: CASSEARVAGDTGELFF.

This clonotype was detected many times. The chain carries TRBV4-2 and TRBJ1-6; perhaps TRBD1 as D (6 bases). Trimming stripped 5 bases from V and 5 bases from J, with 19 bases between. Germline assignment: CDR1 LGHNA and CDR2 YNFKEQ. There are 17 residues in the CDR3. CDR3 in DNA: TGTGCCAGCAGCTGGACTGGCAGGGACAAGGATAATTCACCCCTCCACTTT. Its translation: CASSWTGRDKDNSPLHF.

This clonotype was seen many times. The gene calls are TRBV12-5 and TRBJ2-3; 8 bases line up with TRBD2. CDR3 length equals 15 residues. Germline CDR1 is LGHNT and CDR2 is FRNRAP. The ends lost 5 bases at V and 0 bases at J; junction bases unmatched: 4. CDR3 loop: CASGPLAASTDTQYF. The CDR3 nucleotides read TGTGCTAGTGGTCCACTAGCGGCTAGCACAGATACGCAGTATTTT.

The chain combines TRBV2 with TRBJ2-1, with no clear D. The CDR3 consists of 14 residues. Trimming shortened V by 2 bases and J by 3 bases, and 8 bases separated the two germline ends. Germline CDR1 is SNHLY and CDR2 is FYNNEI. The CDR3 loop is CASSELISYNEQFF. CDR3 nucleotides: TGTGCCAGCAGTGAACTGATCAGCTACAATGAGCAGTTCTTC. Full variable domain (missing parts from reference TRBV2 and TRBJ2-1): EPEVTQTPSHQVTQMGQEVILRCVPISNHLYFYWYRQILGQKVEFLVSFYNNEISEKSEIFDDQFSVERPDGSNFTLKIRSTKLEDSAMYFCASSELISYNEQFFGPGTRLTVL.

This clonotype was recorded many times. The CDR3 is CASSRTDNYGYTF. The CDR3 region has the DNA TGTGCCAGCAGTAGGACAGATAACTATGGCTACACCTTC. The chain employs TRBV25-1 and TRBJ1-2; TRBD1 might be the D (6 bases). From germline, CDR1 is MGHDK and CDR2 SYGVNS. Trimming left V 5 bases short and J 1 base short, with 8 bases between. The CDR3 has 13 residues.

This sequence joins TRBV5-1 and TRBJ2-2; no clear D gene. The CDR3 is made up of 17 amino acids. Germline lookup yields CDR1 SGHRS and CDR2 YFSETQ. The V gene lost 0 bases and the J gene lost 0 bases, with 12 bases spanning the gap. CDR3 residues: CASSLGFTDPNTGELFF. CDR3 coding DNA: TGCGCCAGCAGCTTGGGTTTTACAGATCCGAACACCGGGGAGCTGTTTTTT.

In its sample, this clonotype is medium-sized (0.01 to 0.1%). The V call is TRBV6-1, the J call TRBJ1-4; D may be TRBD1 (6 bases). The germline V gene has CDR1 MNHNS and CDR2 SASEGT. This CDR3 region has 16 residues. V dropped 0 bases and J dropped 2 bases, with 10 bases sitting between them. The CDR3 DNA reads TGTGCCAGCAGTGAAGCCCTACAGGGTACTAATGAAAAACTGTTTTTT. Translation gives CASSEALQGTNEKLFF.

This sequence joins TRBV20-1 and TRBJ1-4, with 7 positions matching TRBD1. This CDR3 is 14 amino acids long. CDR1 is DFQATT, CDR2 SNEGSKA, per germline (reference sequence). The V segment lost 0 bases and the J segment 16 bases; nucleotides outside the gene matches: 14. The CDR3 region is CSARDRDRVLEKFF. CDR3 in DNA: TGCAGTGCTAGAGATCGAGACAGGGTCCTGGAAAAGTTTTTT.

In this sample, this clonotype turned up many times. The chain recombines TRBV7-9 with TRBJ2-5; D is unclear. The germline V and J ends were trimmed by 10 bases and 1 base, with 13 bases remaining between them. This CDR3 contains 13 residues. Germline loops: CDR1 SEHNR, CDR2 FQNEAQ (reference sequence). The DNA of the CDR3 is TGTGCCACCGAACACCCCCCCCAAGAGACCCAGTACTTC. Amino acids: CATEHPPQETQYF.

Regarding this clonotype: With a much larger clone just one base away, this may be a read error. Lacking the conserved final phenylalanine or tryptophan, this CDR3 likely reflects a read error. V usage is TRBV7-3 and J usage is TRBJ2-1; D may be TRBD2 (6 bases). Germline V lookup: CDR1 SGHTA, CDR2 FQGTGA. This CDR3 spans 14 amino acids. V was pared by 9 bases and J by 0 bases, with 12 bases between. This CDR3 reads CASGRGGSYNEQFL. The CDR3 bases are TGTGCCAGTGGCCGGGGAGGCTCCTACAATGAGCAGTTCTTG.

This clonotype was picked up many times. The chain's CDR3 is CASSQGAGAYNSPLHF. The CDR3 DNA follows: TGCGCCAGCAGCCAAGGGGCGGGCGCCTATAATTCACCCCTCCACTTT. The chain joins TRBV4-1 to TRBJ1-6, with D unresolved. Germline V gives CDR1 MGHRA, CDR2 YSYEKL. The CDR3 loop spans 16 amino acids. Between the trimmed V and J ends, which lost 1 base and 2 bases, there was a span of 9 bases.

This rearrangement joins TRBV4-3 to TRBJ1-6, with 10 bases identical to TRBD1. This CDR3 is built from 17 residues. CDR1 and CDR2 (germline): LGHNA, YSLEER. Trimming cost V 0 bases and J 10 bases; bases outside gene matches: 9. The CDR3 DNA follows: TGCGCCAGCAGCCAAGACGGACCGGGACAGGGGTACTCACCCCTCCACTTT. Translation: CASSQDGPGQGYSPLHF.

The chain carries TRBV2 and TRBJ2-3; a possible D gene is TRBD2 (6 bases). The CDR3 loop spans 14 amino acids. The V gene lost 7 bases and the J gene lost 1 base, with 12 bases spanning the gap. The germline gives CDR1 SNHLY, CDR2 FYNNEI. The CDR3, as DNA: TGTGCCAGCACGAGGGAGGCGGGCACAGATACGCAGTATTTT. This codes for CASTREAGTDTQYF. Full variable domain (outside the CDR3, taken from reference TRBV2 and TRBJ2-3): EPEVTQTPSHQVTQMGQEVILRCVPISNHLYFYWYRQILGQKVEFLVSFYNNEISEKSEIFDDQFSVERPDGSNFTLKIRSTKLEDSAMYFCASTREAGTDTQYFGPGTRLTVL.

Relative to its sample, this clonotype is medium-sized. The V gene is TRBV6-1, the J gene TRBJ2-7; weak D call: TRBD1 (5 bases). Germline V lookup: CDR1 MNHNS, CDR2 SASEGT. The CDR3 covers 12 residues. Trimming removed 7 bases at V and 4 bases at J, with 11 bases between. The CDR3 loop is CASNAGWYEQYF. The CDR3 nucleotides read TGTGCCAGCAATGCAGGGTGGTACGAGCAGTACTTC.

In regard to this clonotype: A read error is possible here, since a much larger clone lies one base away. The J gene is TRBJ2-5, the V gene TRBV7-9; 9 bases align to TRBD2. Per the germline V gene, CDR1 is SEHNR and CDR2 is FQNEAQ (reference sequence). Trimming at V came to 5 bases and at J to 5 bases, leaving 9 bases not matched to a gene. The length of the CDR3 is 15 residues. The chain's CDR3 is CASSLAGGGRETQYF. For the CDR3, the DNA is TGTGCCAGCAGCCTTGCGGGAGGGGGCAGGGAGACCCAGTACTTC.

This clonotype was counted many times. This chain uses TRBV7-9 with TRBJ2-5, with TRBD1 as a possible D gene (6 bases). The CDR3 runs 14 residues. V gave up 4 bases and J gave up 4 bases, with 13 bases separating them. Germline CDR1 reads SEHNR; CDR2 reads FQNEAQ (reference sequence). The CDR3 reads CASSSGQKRETQYF. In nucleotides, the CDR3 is TGTGCCAGCAGCTCCGGACAGAAAAGAGAGACCCAGTACTTC.

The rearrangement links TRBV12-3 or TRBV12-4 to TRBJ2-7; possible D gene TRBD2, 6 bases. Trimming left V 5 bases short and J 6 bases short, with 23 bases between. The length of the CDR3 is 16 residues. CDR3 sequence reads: CASSRVEASVFAEQYF. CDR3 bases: TGTGCCAGCAGTCGCGTTGAGGCTAGCGTTTTCGCCGAGCAGTACTTC.

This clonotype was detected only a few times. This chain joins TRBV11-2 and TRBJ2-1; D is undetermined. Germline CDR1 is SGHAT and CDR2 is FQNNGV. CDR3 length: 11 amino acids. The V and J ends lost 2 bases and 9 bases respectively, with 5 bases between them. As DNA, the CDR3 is TGTGCCAGCAGCTTACAGTCTGAGCAGTTCTTC. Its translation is CASSLQSEQFF.

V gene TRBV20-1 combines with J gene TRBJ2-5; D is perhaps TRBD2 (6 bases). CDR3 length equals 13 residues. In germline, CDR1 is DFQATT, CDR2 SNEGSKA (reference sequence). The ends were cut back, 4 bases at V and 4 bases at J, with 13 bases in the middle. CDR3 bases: TGCAGTGCTACGACTGGGGGGACAGAGACCCAGTACTTC. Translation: CSATTGGTETQYF.